The clone carrying this TCR beta chain was seen repeatedly, ten times or more. Its antigen is still unknown. TCRdb redid the calling of the PCR reads with MiXCR, one entry per CDR3 protein. The repertoire includes some 650,000 distinct CDR3 sequences, less than 20% of them detected once, and 0.75% to 0.95% sits in the top ten. The data belong to a study of molecular identifiers for immune sequencing clone quantification. Study-level points and caveats: In naive cells, under 1% of molecules belonged to clones above 20 RNA copies, against over 98% in effector cells.

Trimming cost V 5 bases and J 0 bases, with 11 bases left between them. Per the germline V gene, CDR1 is SQVTM and CDR2 is ANQGSEA. The CDR3 has 13 amino acids. The sequenced sample consisted of naive CD8+ T cells from blood, with Jurkat cell RNA spiked in. Subset denoted: FACS-sorted CD8+CD4-CCR7+CD45RA+ naive T cells. The chain couples TRBV29-1 to TRBJ2-7; D gene ambiguous. The source is a human donor in good health. Some libraries in this study had Jurkat cell RNA spiked in. CDR3 DNA sequence: TGCAGCGTTAGTGGTAAAAGCTCCTACGAGCAGTACTTC. The encoded protein is CSVSGKSSYEQYF.